The 30 T cell receptor beta chains below were found in one sample sequenced in a study of response to subunit inactivated influenza vaccine. MiXCR was run by TCRdb on the RT-PCR reads, yielding one entry per CDR3 protein. The data show 450,000 to 600,000 distinct CDR3 sequences, with 6% to 9% seen just once and 10% to 15% held by the top ten. The material was PBMCs from blood, obtained roughly 24 months after vaccination. These receptors were obtained from a man aged 50 to 69 who received an inactivated influenza vaccine.

The chain has TRBV5-5 and TRBJ1-2; no firm D call. The CDR3 totals 16 residues. Trimming left V 1 base short and J 7 bases short, with 20 bases between. Germline lookup yields CDR1 SGHKS and CDR2 YYEKEE (reference sequence). CDR3 sequence: CASSLRFVTSGSGYTF. The CDR3 region has the DNA TGTGCCAGCAGCTTGAGGTTCGTTACATCGGGGTCTGGCTACACCTTC. The variable domain in full, completed from reference TRBV5-5 and TRBJ1-2, reads DAGVTQSPTHLIKTRGQQVTLRCSPISGHKSVSWYQQVLGQGPQFIFQYYEKEERGRGNFPDRFSARQFPNYSSELNVNALLLGDSALYLCASSLRFVTSGSGYTFGSGTRLTVV.

The rearrangement joins TRBV5-1 to TRBJ2-2; possible D gene TRBD2, 7 bases. This CDR3 spans 15 amino acids. V was clipped by 2 bases and J by 7 bases, with 15 bases between them. The V gene's germline CDR1 is SGHRS and CDR2 YFSETQ. The CDR3, as DNA: TGCGCCAGCAGCTTAACGGGGGGCCTAGACGGGGAGCTGTTTTTT. This encodes CASSLTGGLDGELFF.

At least ten counts were recorded for this clonotype. The chain uses TRBV27 and TRBJ2-3, with 9 nucleotides matching TRBD2. Germline V lookup: CDR1 MNHEY, CDR2 SMNVEV (reference sequence). With 1 base clipped from V and 6 bases from J, the junction kept 8 bases outside the gene matches. This CDR3 is 16 amino acids long. This CDR3 is CASSLLVSGGRDTQYF. The CDR3 coding sequence is TGTGCCAGCAGTTTATTAGTTAGCGGGGGACGGGATACGCAGTATTTT.

This clonotype was recorded a few times. The gene calls are TRBV2 and TRBJ2-5; D remains ambiguous. The CDR3 covers 13 residues. The V gene lost 1 base and the J gene lost 2 bases, with 5 bases spanning the gap. From germline, CDR1 is SNHLY and CDR2 FYNNEI. Here the CDR3 DNA reads TGTGCCAGCAGTGAAGAAGGGCAAGAGACCCAGTACTTC. Its protein product is CASSEEGQETQYF.

This clonotype came up a few times. The chain carries TRBV4-1 and TRBJ2-1; 7 bases map to TRBD2. CDR1 MGHRA and CDR2 YSYEKL come from the germline V gene. CDR3 size: 16 residues. The V gene end was trimmed by 0 bases and the J gene end by 8 bases; junction bases not matched to a gene: 10. The CDR3 reads CASSQDRTSRSDEQFF. The CDR3 DNA is TGCGCCAGCAGCCAAGATCGGACTAGTCGTTCGGATGAGCAGTTCTTC.

V is TRBV4-2 and J is TRBJ2-1, with TRBD1 as a possible D gene (6 bases). The CDR3 sequence is 15 residues long. From germline, CDR1 is LGHNA and CDR2 YNFKEQ. V was trimmed by 0 bases and J by 11 bases, leaving 17 bases between them. The CDR3 coding sequence is TGTGCCAGCAGCCAAGATCAGGGGACCGGGACAAAGCAGTTCTTC. Translated: CASSQDQGTGTKQFF.

This clonotype was observed at least ten times. This rearrangement joins TRBV20-1 to TRBJ2-7; D may correspond to TRBD1 or TRBD2 (7 bases each). The CDR3 covers 14 residues. Trimming removed 3 bases at V and 4 bases at J, with 16 bases between. The germline V gene encodes CDR1 DFQATT and CDR2 SNEGSKA (reference sequence). The CDR3 coding sequence is TGCAGTGCTAGGACGATGCAGGGGGGGTACGAGCAGTACTTC. Residues: CSARTMQGGYEQYF.

The chain couples TRBV5-4 to TRBJ2-3, with 7 positions matching TRBD2. This CDR3 has 16 amino acids. Trimming took 4 bases from V and 2 from J; bases not matched to a gene: 10. Germline assignment: CDR1 SGHNT and CDR2 YYREEE (reference sequence). The CDR3 DNA follows: TGTGCCAGCAGCCCACCTTGGGGGGGATTCACAGATACGCAGTATTTT. Protein product: CASSPPWGGFTDTQYF.

The chain's CDR3 is CASSPGTAAYEQYF. Written as DNA, the CDR3 is TGTGCCAGCAGCCCCGGGACAGCCGCCTACGAGCAGTACTTC. The J gene is TRBJ2-7, the V gene TRBV11-1, with TRBD1 identical over 7 bases. Germline V lookup: CDR1 SGHAT, CDR2 FQDESV (reference sequence). The CDR3 has 14 amino acids. Unmatched junction bases numbered 6, after V lost 5 bases and J lost 2 bases.

This clonotype showed up just a few times. The rearrangement links TRBV7-9 to TRBJ2-5, with 9 bases lining up with TRBD2. This CDR3 has 16 residues. Looked up from germline, CDR1 is SEHNR and CDR2 is FQNEAQ (reference sequence). V trimming: 1 base; J trimming: 2 bases; junction bases outside the gene matches: 5. CDR3 coding DNA: TGTGCCAGCAGCTTAGTTTGGACTAGCGATCAAGAGACCCAGTACTTC. Amino acid sequence: CASSLVWTSDQETQYF.

The chain carries TRBV20-1 and TRBJ2-2; 12 bases fit TRBD2. V shed 0 bases and J 2 bases; nucleotides not matched to a gene: 13. This CDR3 region has 20 residues. Germline V CDR1 and CDR2: DFQATT, SNEGSKA (reference sequence). CDR3 loop: CSARELTSGRGGGNTGELFF. DNA for the CDR3: TGCAGTGCTAGAGAACTGACTAGCGGGAGAGGAGGGGGAAACACCGGGGAGCTGTTTTTT.

This clonotype has a count of ten or more. The rearrangement links TRBV7-2 to TRBJ2-7; TRBD2 matches 9 bases. The CDR3 contains 12 residues. The germline V gene has CDR1 SGHTA and CDR2 FQGNSA. The ends lost 9 bases at V and 5 bases at J; junction bases unmatched: 5. CDR3 DNA: TGTGCCAGTAATAGCGGGAGCGACGAGCAGTACTTC. Translated: CASNSGSDEQYF. The whole variable domain, filled in from reference TRBV7-2 and TRBJ2-7, reads GAGVSQSPSNKVTEKGKDVELRCDPISGHTALYWYRQSLGQGLEFLIYFQGNSAPDKSGLPSDRFSAERTGGSVSTLTIQRTQQEDSAVYLCASNSGSDEQYFGPGTRLTVT.

This clonotype has just a few counts. The V gene is TRBV28, the J gene TRBJ1-2; D gene unclear. This CDR3 is built from 14 residues. The V end was cut by 3 bases, the J end by 8 bases, with 16 bases between. Germline CDR1 reads MDHEN; CDR2 reads SYDVKM. The CDR3 protein is CASSLGSYLGGYTF. In nucleotides, the CDR3 is TGTGCCAGCAGTTTGGGATCCTACCTGGGGGGCTACACCTTC.

This clonotype was observed at least ten times. The J gene is TRBJ2-2, the V gene TRBV5-5, with D unclear. Germline CDR1 is SGHKS and CDR2 is YYEKEE (reference sequence). The V end was cut by 4 bases, the J end by 3 bases, with 10 bases between. CDR3 length: 14 residues. CDR3: CASSIQLDTGELFF. The CDR3 DNA follows: TGTGCCAGCAGCATCCAATTGGACACCGGGGAGCTGTTTTTT.

This clonotype came up many times. The chain carries TRBV6-5 and TRBJ1-2, with no clear D. CDR3 length: 12 residues. V lost 5 bases, J lost 2 bases, and 6 bases lay in between. Germline CDR1 is MNHEY and CDR2 is SVGAGI. In DNA, the CDR3 is TGTGCCAGCAGTCGGAACAACTATGGCTACACCTTC. Translating it yields CASSRNNYGYTF.

This chain links TRBV6-1 with TRBJ2-5; D gene uncertain. Between the trimmed V and J ends, which lost 6 bases and 0 bases, there was a span of 14 bases. The germline CDR1 and CDR2 sequences are MNHNS and SASEGT. The CDR3 totals 15 residues. The DNA for the CDR3 is TGTGCCAGCAGAAGAGAGGCCGGGTACCAAGAGACCCAGTACTTC. Encoded protein: CASRREAGYQETQYF.

In this sample, this clonotype turned up a few times. The rearrangement uses TRBV12-3 or TRBV12-4 and TRBJ2-1; possibly TRBD1 for D (6 bases). V shed 6 bases and J shed 5 bases, with 14 bases lying between them. This CDR3 has 14 residues. CDR3 region: CASSRDRYHNEQFF. The CDR3 DNA reads TGTGCCAGCAGCCGAGACAGGTACCACAATGAGCAGTTCTTC.

This clonotype has ten or more counts. The CDR3 loop is CASSLEGTGHEQYF. CDR3 DNA: TGCGCCAGCAGCTTGGAAGGGACAGGCCACGAGCAGTACTTC. This sequence joins TRBV5-1 and TRBJ2-7; 8 bases are shared with TRBD1. V was clipped by 0 bases and J by 5 bases; unmatched bases: 4. Germline lookup yields CDR1 SGHRS and CDR2 YFSETQ. The CDR3 is 14 amino acids.

This sequence joins TRBV28 and TRBJ2-7; D might be TRBD1 (6 bases). The germline gives CDR1 MDHEN, CDR2 SYDVKM. This CDR3 is built from 15 residues. Trimming removed 9 bases at V and 2 bases at J, with 20 bases between. Here the CDR3 reads CASQFPGRGTYEQYF. The DNA for the CDR3 is TGTGCCAGTCAGTTTCCGGGCAGGGGTACCTACGAGCAGTACTTC.

This clonotype has at least ten counts. The V and J genes are TRBV5-8 and TRBJ2-3; TRBD2 matches 10 bases. The CDR3 runs to 18 residues. Unmatched junction bases numbered 8, after V lost 1 base and J lost 0 bases. CDR1 is SGHTS and CDR2 is YDEGEE in the germline V gene. CDR3 in amino acids: CASSLPQLAGRSTDTQYF. DNA for the CDR3: TGTGCCAGCAGCTTGCCCCAACTAGCGGGGAGAAGCACAGATACGCAGTATTTT.

This clonotype was counted a few times. Written as DNA, the CDR3 is TGTGCCACCAGGGGGGTTTCAGGGTACGAGCAGTACTTC. This translates into CATRGVSGYEQYF. V is TRBV11-2 and J is TRBJ2-7; perhaps TRBD1 as D (7 bases). CDR1 and CDR2 from the germline V gene are SGHAT and FQNNGV. V was cut by 10 bases and J by 4 bases, with 17 bases left in between. This CDR3 region has 13 residues.

This clonotype was observed at least ten times. The chain combines TRBV12-3 or TRBV12-4 with TRBJ2-7; no firm D call. CDR3 size: 13 residues. V was clipped by 2 bases and J by 2 bases, with 7 bases between them. CDR3 coding DNA: TGTGCCAGCAGTTTATTATTAACCTACGAGCAGTACTTC. It is translated as CASSLLLTYEQYF.

The table lists this clonotype with many counts. This chain joins TRBV10-1 and TRBJ2-2; TRBD2 aligns across 12 bases. The germline V gene encodes CDR1 WNHNN and CDR2 SYGVQD (reference sequence). The V and J ends lost 2 bases and 1 base, in that order; junction bases with no gene match: 8. This CDR3 is built from 19 residues. The CDR3 is CASSELTSGGGLNTGELFF. In nucleotides, the CDR3 is TGCGCCAGCAGTGAGCTGACTAGCGGGGGCGGCTTGAACACCGGGGAGCTGTTTTTT.

A few counts support this clonotype. The V gene is TRBV12-3 or TRBV12-4, the J gene TRBJ2-5, with D possibly matching TRBD2 (5 bases). The ends were cut back, 4 bases at V and 8 bases at J, with 14 bases in the middle. The CDR3 has 13 amino acids. The CDR3 loop reads CASSYGFGETQYF. The CDR3 DNA reads as TGTGCCAGCAGTTACGGGTTCGGGGAAACCCAGTACTTC.

This clonotype was counted only a few times. The chain joins TRBV19 to TRBJ1-3; TRBD1 is a possible D gene (5 bases). This CDR3 region has 15 residues. V was shortened by 8 bases and J by 2 bases, with 16 bases between the two germline ends. From germline, CDR1 is LNHDA and CDR2 SQIVND (reference sequence). The CDR3 region has the DNA TGTGCCAGTCGCCAATCCGGGACGGCTGGAAACACCATATATTTT. It translates to CASRQSGTAGNTIYF.

This clonotype came up a few times. The V and J genes are TRBV20-1 and TRBJ2-4, with 9 nucleotides matching TRBD1. CDR3 size: 16 residues. The germline CDR1 and CDR2 sequences are DFQATT and SNEGSKA (reference sequence). After removal of 0 bases from V and 4 bases from J, the junction contained 7 bases not matched to a gene. CDR3 bases: TGCAGTGCTAGAGATCCCAGCGGACAGGGGAAAAACATTCAGTACTTC. It codes for CSARDPSGQGKNIQYF.

The chain joins TRBV5-1 to TRBJ1-6, with D tentatively TRBD1 (6 bases). The length of the CDR3 is 15 residues. V lost 0 bases and J lost 4, with 8 bases in between. Germline loops: CDR1 SGHRS, CDR2 YFSETQ. CDR3 sequence reads: CASSLGQVYNSPLHF. The CDR3 DNA reads TGCGCCAGCAGCTTGGGACAGGTATATAATTCACCCCTCCACTTT. Filled out from reference TRBV5-1 and TRBJ1-6, the complete variable domain reads KAGVTQTPRYLIKTRGQQVTLSCSPISGHRSVSWYQQTPGQGLQFLFEYFSETQRNKGNFPGRFSGRQFSNSRSEMNVSTLELGDSALYLCASSLGQVYNSPLHFGNGTRLTVT.

The count of this clonotype is one. A much larger clonotype is one base distant, so this may be a read error. The chain has TRBV6-1 and TRBJ2-3; maybe TRBD2 (6 bases). Trimming removed 5 bases from V and 2 bases from J, with 17 bases in between. The CDR3 is made up of 16 amino acids. Germline V gene lookup returns CDR1 MNHNS and CDR2 SASEGT. CDR3 protein: CASSRTSIPDTDTQYF. CDR3 DNA: TGTGCCAGCAGTCGAACTAGCATCCCTGACACAGATACGCAGTATTTT.

In this sample, this clonotype turned up many times. The chain recombines TRBV12-3 or TRBV12-4 with TRBJ2-4; no reliable D call. V dropped 5 bases and J dropped 9 bases, with 11 bases sitting between them. The CDR3 covers 12 residues. This CDR3 is CASSTYGPIQYF. In nucleotides, the CDR3 is TGTGCCAGCAGTACTTACGGGCCCATTCAGTACTTC.

This clonotype was recorded at least ten times. V usage is TRBV29-1 and J usage is TRBJ2-3; TRBD1 matches 9 bases. V shed 3 bases, J shed 0 bases, and the junction held 4 bases outside the gene matches. Germline CDR1 is SQVTM and CDR2 is ANQGSEA. The CDR3 is made up of 15 amino acids. Here the CDR3 reads CSVEPGQGSTDTQYF. CDR3 DNA: TGCAGCGTTGAGCCGGGACAGGGAAGCACAGATACGCAGTATTTT.